One sample yielded the 19 T cell receptor beta chains listed below, sequenced in a study of sequential checkpoint blockade in melanoma. The treatment denotes: randomized to nivolumab then ipilimumab (arm A) or the reverse (arm B). Using immunoSEQ multiplex PCR, the repertoire was profiled, and TCRdb retains in-frame clones only, with some absent. The sample yields over 15,000 clones, approximately 74% seen once. Sample: CD8+ T cells sorted from blood (inferred from file names), taken from a patient given nivolumab and ipilimumab in sequence. These receptors were taken from a human donor with melanoma.

Here the CDR3 reads CASSDEEGASGELFF. CDR3 DNA: TGTGCCAGCAGTGACGAGGAGGGGGCATCCGGGGAGCTGTTTTTT. The rearrangement joins TRBV6-4 to TRBJ2-2, with D perhaps TRBD1 (7 bases). The CDR3 consists of 15 residues. The germline V gene has CDR1 MRHNA and CDR2 SNTAGT. V was shortened by 2 bases and J by 6 bases, with 13 bases between the two germline ends.

The chain links TRBV6-5 to TRBJ2-7, with TRBD1 matching over 7 bases. The germline CDR1 and CDR2 sequences are MNHEY and SVGAGI. The CDR3 length is 15 residues. J lost 0 bases, V lost 6 bases, and 8 bases had no gene match. DNA for the CDR3: TGTGCCAGCAGAGCAGGACAGGCTAGCTCCTACGAGCAGTACTTC. Amino acid sequence: CASRAGQASSYEQYF.

The chain has TRBV5-3 and TRBJ1-2; D gene uncertain. TRBV5-3 falls under the ORF class, with uncertain function. The CDR3 is 11 amino acids. Trimming took 8 bases from V and 9 from J, leaving 14 bases between them. Here the CDR3 DNA reads TGTGCCAGCAGTACCACCGGGAGCTACACCTTC. Its translation is CASSTTGSYTF.

This clone was seen a few times. This chain connects TRBV7-2 to TRBJ2-7; D gene ambiguous. The germline V gene has CDR1 SGHTA and CDR2 FQGNSA. CDR3 length: 13 residues. V was pared by 5 bases and J by 7 bases, with 15 bases between. CDR3 residues: CASSPPLMREQYF. Here the CDR3 DNA reads TGTGCCAGCAGCCCCCCCTTGATGCGAGAGCAGTACTTC.

The rearrangement uses TRBV27 and TRBJ2-7; 7 bases align to TRBD1. CDR1 and CDR2 from the germline V gene are MNHEY and SMNVEV (reference sequence). V shed 7 bases and J 3 bases; nucleotides not matched to a gene: 9. CDR3 length: 14 amino acids. In DNA, the CDR3 is TGTGCCAGCAAAACAGGGGCGTTAAACTACGAGCAGTACTTC. Encoded protein: CASKTGALNYEQYF.

The chain recombines TRBV2 with TRBJ1-3, with 8 positions matching TRBD1. The CDR3 is 17 amino acids. The V gene end was trimmed by 3 bases and the J gene end by 0 bases; junction bases not matched to a gene: 7. Germline lookup yields CDR1 SNHLY and CDR2 FYNNEI. In nucleotides, the CDR3 is TGTGCCAGCAGTGATGCGGGGACAGGAGTCTCTGGAAACACCATATATTTT. Translating it yields CASSDAGTGVSGNTIYF.

This clone was observed once. The rearrangement uses TRBV6-4 and TRBJ2-3; 12 positions match TRBD2. The CDR3 contains 21 residues. Trimming removed 0 bases from V and 2 bases from J; junction bases left unmatched: 15. The germline V gene has CDR1 MRHNA and CDR2 SNTAGT. The CDR3 coding sequence is TGTGCCAGCAGTGACTCGATATATCTTACTAGCGGGGGGCCGGACACAGATACGCAGTATTTT. Encoded protein: CASSDSIYLTSGGPDTDTQYF.

The rearrangement uses TRBV7-9 and TRBJ2-1; 7 bases are a match to TRBD2. The CDR3 contains 17 residues. The germline gives CDR1 SEHNR, CDR2 FQNEAQ (reference sequence). With V trimmed by 3 bases and J by 5 bases, 13 bases remained unmatched. The CDR3 protein is CASSFRYASGRDNEQFF. The CDR3 DNA follows: TGTGCCAGCAGCTTTCGCTATGCTAGCGGTCGTGACAATGAGCAGTTCTTC.

The rearrangement uses TRBV27 and TRBJ2-7; TRBD2 aligns across 9 bases. V lost 6 bases and J lost 6; bases outside the gene matches: 6. Germline V gene sequence: CDR1 MNHEY, CDR2 SMNVEV (reference sequence). The CDR3 consists of 13 residues. The CDR3 loop reads CASSPGLAIEQYF. The CDR3 DNA sequence: TGTGCCAGCAGCCCTGGACTAGCGATCGAGCAGTACTTC.

The chain recombines TRBV5-6 with TRBJ2-2, with a possible D match to TRBD2 (5 bases). V shed 2 bases and J shed 5 bases, with 19 bases lying between them. In germline, CDR1 is SGHDT, CDR2 YYEEEE. The CDR3 is 17 amino acids. The CDR3 coding sequence is TGTGCCAGCAGCTTAGTCGAGCGGCTAAACCCGACCGGGGAGCTGTTTTTT. Protein product: CASSLVERLNPTGELFF.

As DNA, the CDR3 is TGTGCCAGCAGCGTATCGGGACATGGGTCCGATGAGCAGTTCTTC. This sequence encodes CASSVSGHGSDEQFF. The chain joins TRBV9 to TRBJ2-1; possible D gene TRBD1, 6 bases. CDR3 length: 15 amino acids. Trimming removed 1 base at V and 8 bases at J, with 16 bases between. The germline CDR1 and CDR2 sequences are SGDLS and YYNGEE. The full variable domain, its missing parts supplied by reference TRBV9 and TRBJ2-1, is DSGVTQTPKHLITATGQRVTLRCSPRSGDLSVYWYQQSLDQGLQFLIQYYNGEERAKGNILERFSAQQFPDLHSELNLSSLELGDSALYFCASSVSGHGSDEQFFGPGTRLTVL.

The chain employs TRBV7-2 and TRBJ2-7, with 7 bases that match TRBD2. Germline assignment: CDR1 SGHTA and CDR2 FQGNSA. V shed 0 bases, J shed 0 bases, and the junction held 8 bases outside the gene matches. CDR3 length: 17 residues. The CDR3 spells CASSLAGGPFYSYEQYF. The CDR3 DNA reads TGTGCCAGCAGCTTAGCGGGAGGGCCTTTTTACTCCTACGAGCAGTACTTC. Drawing the rest from reference TRBV7-2 and TRBJ2-7, the complete variable domain is GAGVSQSPSNKVTEKGKDVELRCDPISGHTALYWYRQSLGQGLEFLIYFQGNSAPDKSGLPSDRFSAERTGGSVSTLTIQRTQQEDSAVYLCASSLAGGPFYSYEQYFGPGTRLTVT.

The J gene is TRBJ2-7, the V gene TRBV27; 9 bases match TRBD2. The trim removed 0 bases at V and 3 bases at J, leaving 3 bases unmatched. This CDR3 is 15 amino acids long. CDR1 and CDR2 from the germline V gene are MNHEY and SMNVEV (reference sequence). The CDR3 is CASSLSGTSYYEQYF. The DNA for the CDR3 is TGTGCCAGCAGTTTATCGGGGACTAGCTACTACGAGCAGTACTTC.

CDR3 sequence (DNA): TGCGCCAGCAGCGCACTACAGGGTGACTATGGCTACACCTTC. Encoded protein: CASSALQGDYGYTF. This chain joins TRBV5-1 and TRBJ1-2; D possibly corresponds to TRBD1 (6 bases). Germline-derived CDR1 and CDR2 are SGHRS and YFSETQ. There are 14 residues in the CDR3. Trimming cost V 4 bases and J 3 bases, with 13 bases left between them.

The V call is TRBV7-9, the J call TRBJ2-7, with D uncertain. The CDR3 spans 12 residues. The V and J ends lost 0 bases and 7 bases respectively, with 7 bases between them. CDR1 SEHNR and CDR2 FQNEAQ come from the germline V gene (reference sequence). The CDR3 region has the DNA TGTGCCAGCAGCTTAGCGAGGTTGGAGCAGTACTTC. Its translation is CASSLARLEQYF.

The gene calls are TRBV30 and TRBJ2-7; 8 bases match TRBD1. Per germline, CDR1 GTSNPN and CDR2 SVGIG (reference sequence). J gave up 7 bases and V 1 base, and 15 bases lay outside the gene matches. This CDR3 has 16 residues. CDR3 bases: TGTGCCTGGAGTGGACCTCCGGGACAGGCAGTGGGTGAGCAGTACTTC. It translates to CAWSGPPGQAVGEQYF.

This chain joins TRBV7-8 and TRBJ1-4; TRBD1 matches at 8 bases. CDR3 length equals 16 residues. V was clipped by 5 bases and J by 8 bases; unmatched bases: 13. Germline lookup yields CDR1 SGHVS and CDR2 FQNEAQ. The CDR3: CASSERTGFGIEKLFF. As DNA, the CDR3 is TGTGCCAGCAGCGAACGGACAGGGTTCGGCATCGAAAAACTGTTTTTT. The whole variable domain, remainder taken from reference TRBV7-8 and TRBJ1-4, is GAGVSQSPRYKVAKRGQDVALRCDPISGHVSLFWYQQALGQGPEFLTYFQNEAQLDKSGLPSDRFFAERPEGSVSTLKIQRTQQEDSAVYLCASSERTGFGIEKLFFGSGTQLSVL.

The chain joins TRBV4-3 to TRBJ1-4; no clear D gene. This CDR3 spans 17 amino acids. CDR1 and CDR2 from the germline V gene are LGHNA and YSLEER. The germline V and J ends were trimmed by 0 bases and 7 bases, with 18 bases remaining between them. CDR3 sequence: CASSQEGPLTGSEKLFF. For the CDR3, the DNA is TGCGCCAGCAGCCAAGAAGGACCGCTGACGGGAAGTGAAAAACTGTTTTTT.

The genes are TRBV6-5 and TRBJ2-3; 9 bases agree with TRBD1. V lost 5 bases, J lost 5 bases, and 8 bases stayed unmatched. The CDR3 spans 15 residues. Germline CDR1 is MNHEY and CDR2 is SVGAGI. CDR3 sequence: CASSLNRGHLDTQYF. The CDR3 DNA sequence: TGTGCCAGCAGTCTCAACAGGGGGCATCTAGATACGCAGTATTTT.